This passage covers 10 T cell receptor beta chains from one sample sequenced in a study of response to subunit inactivated influenza vaccine. TCRdb processed the RT-PCR reads anew with MiXCR; each CDR3 protein has one entry. The sample contains over 800,000 distinct CDR3 sequences, 21% of which appear only once. This sample comprised PBMCs from blood, obtained about 5 days after vaccination. These receptors originate from a man aged 50-59 years who received an inactivated influenza vaccine.

V gene TRBV28 combines with J gene TRBJ2-2; no clear D. Trimming left V 6 bases short and J 7 bases short, with 6 bases between. The germline CDR1 and CDR2 sequences are MDHEN and SYDVKM. This CDR3 has 11 residues. In DNA form, the CDR3 reads TGTGCCAGCAGGTTTGGCGGGGAGCTGTTTTTT. Amino acid sequence: CASRFGGELFF.

This clonotype showed up just a few times. The chain couples TRBV9 to TRBJ2-3, with D maybe TRBD2 (5 bases). This CDR3 is built from 15 residues. CDR1 and CDR2 from the germline V gene are SGDLS and YYNGEE. V was cut by 0 bases and J by 6 bases, with 14 bases left in between. CDR3 DNA: TGTGCCAGCAGCGTAGGGGTGACCACTAGGGATACGCAGTATTTT. This sequence encodes CASSVGVTTRDTQYF.

Only a few counts were recorded for this clonotype. The J gene is TRBJ2-4, the V gene TRBV12-3 or TRBV12-4; D could derive from TRBD1 or TRBD2 (5 bases each). CDR3 length: 13 amino acids. V lost 7 bases and J 10 bases, leaving 17 bases between the germline ends. The CDR3 bases are TGTGCCAGCAAACCGGGACCTAAGGGAATTCAGTACTTC. The encoded protein is CASKPGPKGIQYF.

A few counts support this clonotype. The chain has TRBV20-1 and TRBJ2-7; unclear D gene. CDR1 is DFQATT and CDR2 is SNEGSKA in the germline V gene (reference sequence). The V and J ends lost 3 bases and 4 bases respectively, with 10 bases between them. CDR3 size: 12 residues. The CDR3 reads CSARMNSYEQYF. The CDR3 bases are TGCAGTGCTAGGATGAATAGTTACGAGCAGTACTTC.

This rearrangement joins TRBV5-1 to TRBJ1-1; D might be TRBD1 (5 bases). Trimming removed 4 bases from V and 1 base from J, with 11 bases in between. This CDR3 is 14 amino acids long. The germline V gene encodes CDR1 SGHRS and CDR2 YFSETQ. CDR3 region: CASSVQVSNTEAFF. The CDR3 DNA reads TGCGCCAGCAGCGTACAGGTTTCGAACACTGAAGCTTTCTTT.

This clonotype was detected only a few times. The chain recombines TRBV5-1 with TRBJ2-1; 8 bases match TRBD1. This CDR3 spans 15 amino acids. Germline CDR1 and CDR2: SGHRS and YFSETQ. Germline trimming cut 3 bases from V and 8 bases from J; bases unmatched to any gene: 10. Here the CDR3 DNA reads TGCGCCAGCAGCTCCCGAGACAGGGGTATCTATGAGCAGTTCTTC. It translates to CASSSRDRGIYEQFF.

The J gene is TRBJ2-7, the V gene TRBV18; D unclear. Germline CDR1 reads KGHSH; CDR2 reads LQKENI. The CDR3 consists of 14 residues. Trimming stripped 3 bases from V and 2 bases from J, with 11 bases between. The DNA for the CDR3 is TGTGCCAGCTCACCTCAGGACGGAGCCTACGAGCAGTACTTC. This codes for CASSPQDGAYEQYF. Variable domain in full (rest from reference TRBV18 and TRBJ2-7): NAGVMQNPRHLVRRRGQEARLRCSPMKGHSHVYWYRQLPEEGLKFMVYLQKENIIDESGMPKERFSAEFPKEGPSILRIQQVVRGDSAAYFCASSPQDGAYEQYFGPGTRLTVT.

The chain employs TRBV12-3 or TRBV12-4 and TRBJ1-5, with 11 bases matching TRBD1. CDR3 length: 15 residues. V gave up 5 bases and J gave up 2 bases; unmatched junction bases: 2. CDR3 bases: TGTGCCAGCAGTGGGGGACAGGGGGGCAATCAGCCCCAGCATTTT. As protein: CASSGGQGGNQPQHF.

This clonotype was seen more than once but under ten times. The V call is TRBV20-1, the J call TRBJ2-1; a weak D match, TRBD1 (6 bases). The germline V gene has CDR1 DFQATT and CDR2 SNEGSKA (reference sequence). CDR3 length: 13 residues. V lost 0 bases and J lost 5, with 8 bases in between. Here the CDR3 reads CSARDWGHNEQFF. The CDR3 bases are TGCAGTGCTAGAGATTGGGGGCACAATGAGCAGTTCTTC.

This clonotype was detected only a few times. The rearrangement joins TRBV5-1 to TRBJ1-6, with D maybe TRBD1 (5 bases). The germline V gene has CDR1 SGHRS and CDR2 YFSETQ. Trimming removed 1 base from V and 13 bases from J, with 18 bases in between. CDR3 size: 15 residues. CDR3: CASSLTFAQGTPLHF. In DNA form, the CDR3 reads TGCGCCAGCAGCTTGACGTTTGCGCAAGGGACGCCCCTCCACTTT.